These T cell receptor beta chains were read from a single sample in a study of cytomegalovirus exposure and HLA in healthy donors. This table comes from immunoSEQ multiplex PCR, and its TCRdb copy is limited to in-frame clones, with some not included. The sample has about 160,000 clones, over 80% seen once; the top ten hold approximately 4.1%. The sequenced sample consisted of PBMCs. The receptors originated from a woman between 50 and 59 years old in good health and CMV-seropositive. Each CDR3 is given with its conserved first and last residue. A D gene is named only where the DNA matches it firmly. For some rows the clone size is stated as once, few or many, or as a class when expanded; others skip it.

CASSIAWRGEQFF TGTGCCAGTAGTATAGCATGGCGAGGTGAGCAGTTCTTC NA TRBJ2-1 TRBV19 NA
CASGQYQPQHF TGTGCCAGCGGACAGTATCAGCCCCAGCATTTT NA TRBJ1-5 TRBV19 NA
CASSLDRTSTHEQYF TGTGCCAGCAGCTTGGATAGGACTAGTACCCACGAGCAGTACTTC TRBD2 TRBJ2-7 TRBV5-4 NA
CASSLQGARGANVLTF TGCGCCAGCAGCTTACAGGGGGCGCGAGGGGCCAACGTCCTGACTTTC TRBD1 TRBJ2-6 TRBV5-1 NA
CASSLMPQREAFF TGTGCCAGCAGCTTAATGCCGCAGCGTGAAGCTTTCTTT NA TRBJ1-1 TRBV7-9 NA
CASSWGGGRQPQHF TGTGCCAGCAGCTGGGGCGGAGGGCGTCAGCCCCAGCATTTT NA TRBJ1-5 TRBV28 NA
CAWSRDRGNEKLFF TGTGCCTGGAGCCGGGACAGGGGGAATGAAAAACTGTTTTTT TRBD1 TRBJ1-4 TRBV30 NA
CASSSNDYSYNEQFF TGTGCCAGCAGCTCAAATGACTACTCCTACAATGAGCAGTTCTTC NA TRBJ2-1 TRBV11-3 NA
CASSKTGGGINTEAFF TGTGCCAGCAGCAAGACAGGGGGCGGAATCAACACTGAAGCTTTCTTT TRBD1 TRBJ1-1 TRBV7-2 NA
CASSKALFGRGTGGIYGYTF NA NA TRBJ1-2 TRBV21-1 few
CASSPVQGGRVNEQFF TGTGCCAGCAGCCCCGTCCAGGGCGGAAGAGTCAATGAGCAGTTCTTC NA TRBJ2-1 TRBV7-3 NA
CASSLTGPNSPLHF TGTGCCAGCAGTTTGACAGGGCCGAATTCACCCCTCCACTTT TRBD1 TRBJ1-6 TRBV7-3 NA
CASRDRGNEKLFF TGTGCCAGTAGGGACAGGGGGAATGAAAAACTGTTTTTT TRBD1 TRBJ1-4 TRBV19 NA
CASSYRGVTGELFF TGTGCCAGCAGCTACAGGGGTGTGACCGGGGAGCTGTTTTTT TRBD1 TRBJ2-2 TRBV5-4 NA
CASSFNLNTEAFF TGTGCCAGCAGCTTTAATCTGAACACTGAAGCTTTCTTT NA TRBJ1-1 TRBV11-2 NA
CASSPQGRVNTGELFF TGTGCCAGCAGCCCCCAGGGGAGAGTGAACACCGGGGAGCTGTTTTTT NA TRBJ2-2 TRBV9 NA
CASSVVSGRYTGELFF TGTGCCAGCAGTGTCGTAAGCGGGAGATACACCGGGGAGCTGTTTTTT TRBD2 TRBJ2-2 TRBV6-1 NA
CASSQRSSMYF TGTGCCTCTAGCCAGCGCTCCAGCATGTATTTT NA TRBJ2-3 TRBV19 NA
CSVEVSWTSGGTEAFF TGCAGCGTTGAAGTTTCTTGGACTTCAGGGGGCACTGAAGCTTTCTTT TRBD1 TRBJ1-1 TRBV29-1 NA
CASSRGSTNEQFF TGTGCCAGCAGCCGCGGGAGCACGAATGAGCAGTTCTTC TRBD2 TRBJ2-1 TRBV4-2 once
CASSPRDTGNTIYF TGTGCCAGCAGTCCGAGGGACACAGGAAACACCATATATTTT NA TRBJ1-3 TRBV6-5 NA
CASSFSQGANEQYF TGTGCCAGCAGCTTTTCACAGGGGGCCAACGAGCAGTACTTC TRBD1 TRBJ2-7 TRBV11-2 NA
CASSDSGNNNSPLHF TGTGCCAGCAGCGACAGTGGAAATAATAATTCACCCCTCCACTTT NA TRBJ1-6 TRBV9 NA
CASSDFAGALNQPQHF TGTGCCAGCAGTGACTTCGCGGGAGCCTTGAATCAGCCCCAGCATTTT NA TRBJ1-5 TRBV6-1 NA
CASSFWDRVSSSPLHF TGTGCCAGCAGTTTTTGGGACAGGGTGAGCAGTTCACCCCTCCACTTT TRBD1 TRBJ1-6 TRBV27 NA
CASSGGTGGNTEAFF TGCGCCAGCAGTGGCGGGACGGGGGGGAACACTGAAGCTTTCTTT NA TRBJ1-1 TRBV10-1 NA
CASSLSGIGETQYF TGTGCTAGCAGTTTGTCGGGGATCGGAGAGACCCAGTACTTC NA TRBJ2-5 TRBV28 NA
CASSEDRASGYTF TGCGCCAGCAGTGAGGACAGGGCGAGTGGCTACACCTTC TRBD1 TRBJ1-2 TRBV10-2 NA